What follows describes a single TCR beta chain. This specimen belongs to a study of blood T cell repertoires in COVID-19. On the study more broadly: From the United States, Italy and Spain came samples of acute and convalescent COVID-19. T cells, B-cell-depleted T cells, or PBMCs supplied cDNA or gDNA.

Original processing methods: Reference gene primers were amplified, and this amplification served to estimate nucleated cell counts. This table comes from immunoSEQ multiplex PCR, and its TCRdb copy is limited to in-frame clones, with some not included. The DNA gave D and trimming, while V, J and clone size come from that table. This sample has approximately 190,000 clones, with 82% found just once. The TCR sequence derives from a woman aged 25-40 years with acute or convalescent COVID-19. The sequenced material came from peripheral blood.

CDR3 in amino acids: CASSIVPGLNSPLHF. The CDR3 DNA is TGTGCCAGTAGTATAGTACCAGGCCTTAATTCACCCCTCCACTTT. The chain combines TRBV19 with TRBJ1-6, with no clear D. The CDR3 length is 15 residues. V gave up 1 base and J gave up 6 bases, with 10 bases separating them. In germline, CDR1 is LNHDA, CDR2 SQIVND (reference sequence). Using reference TRBV19 and TRBJ1-6 for the parts outside the CDR3, the full variable domain is DGGITQSPKYLFRKEGQNVTLSCEQNLNHDAMYWYRQDPGQGLRLIYYSQIVNDFQKGDIAEGYSVSREKKESFPLTVTSAQKNPTAFYLCASSIVPGLNSPLHFGNGTRLTVT.